The 17 T cell receptor beta chains below all came from one sample that was sequenced in a study of CD8 T cells in ankylosing spondylitis. TCRdb reprocessed the 5' RACE reads with MiXCR, giving one entry per CDR3 protein. The data contain under 200,000 distinct CDR3 sequences, around 10% of them seen just once; the ten biggest clones take up approximately 32%. The sequencing sample was made of blood, either unsorted or a sorted T cell fraction (not recorded which). These receptor sequences come from a male donor with ankylosing spondylitis or in good health (not recorded which).

This clonotype was detected many times. The gene calls are TRBV20-1 and TRBJ1-1, with no clear D. V was cut by 3 bases and J by 5 bases, with 10 bases left in between. The CDR3 covers 12 residues. Looked up from germline, CDR1 is DFQATT and CDR2 is SNEGSKA (reference sequence). The DNA for the CDR3 is TGCAGTGCTAGCAGTCCTTTGACTGAAGCTTTCTTT. Translated: CSASSPLTEAFF.

Ten or more counts support this clonotype. The rearrangement uses TRBV24-1 and TRBJ2-1, with TRBD2 matching over 9 bases. Trimming cost V 3 bases and J 7 bases; bases outside gene matches: 9. Germline V gene data show CDR1 as KGHDR and CDR2 as SFDVKD. There are 16 residues in the CDR3. The CDR3 spells CATSDPIAGDNNEQFF. The CDR3 bases are TGTGCCACCAGTGATCCCATAGCGGGAGATAATAATGAGCAGTTCTTC.

The rearrangement links TRBV6-1 to TRBJ2-1; the match to TRBD1 covers 9 bases. The CDR3 totals 16 residues. The germline V gene encodes CDR1 MNHNS and CDR2 SASEGT. The junction had 12 bases not matched to a gene; V was cut back by 5 bases and J by 7 bases. The chain's CDR3 is CASSTYGTGRLNEQFF. In nucleotides, the CDR3 is TGTGCCAGCAGTACCTACGGGACAGGGAGACTTAATGAGCAGTTCTTC.

This clonotype appeared many times. The chain employs TRBV5-1 and TRBJ1-2, with 7 bases aligning to TRBD1. The V and J ends lost 4 bases and 8 bases, in that order; junction bases with no gene match: 8. This CDR3 is 13 amino acids long. CDR1 is SGHRS, CDR2 YFSETQ, per germline. This CDR3 is CASSLTGDDGYTF. The CDR3 DNA reads as TGCGCCAGCAGCCTCACAGGGGATGACGGCTACACCTTC.

Ten or more counts support this clonotype. The chain couples TRBV11-2 to TRBJ2-1, with D perhaps assigned TRBD1 or TRBD2 (5 bases each). The CDR3 length is 13 residues. Between the trimmed V and J ends, which lost 1 base and 9 bases, there was a span of 10 bases. From germline, CDR1 is SGHAT and CDR2 FQNNGV. DNA for the CDR3: TGTGCCAGCAGCTTAGCGGGGCCCTTTGAGCAGTTCTTC. Translated: CASSLAGPFEQFF.

This clonotype was found many times. The chain is built from TRBV28 and TRBJ2-3, with TRBD1 matching over 9 bases. Per the germline V gene, CDR1 is MDHEN and CDR2 is SYDVKM. The J segment lost 8 bases and the V segment lost 4 bases, leaving 4 bases of the junction unmatched. The CDR3 has 13 amino acids. The CDR3 here is CASSSGQGATQYF. CDR3 in DNA: TGTGCCAGCAGTTCGGGACAGGGTGCTACGCAGTATTTT.

The V gene is TRBV5-4, the J gene TRBJ1-2; perhaps TRBD1 as D (6 bases). There are 14 residues in the CDR3. Trimming took off 4 bases at V and 12 bases at J, with 22 bases between the two ends. Per germline, CDR1 SGHNT and CDR2 YYREEE (reference sequence). CDR3 residues: CASSQTGTSHLHTF. CDR3 nucleotide sequence: TGTGCCAGCAGCCAGACCGGGACATCCCATCTCCACACCTTC.

This clonotype showed up just a few times. The chain couples TRBV25-1 to TRBJ2-5; D is unresolved. Between the trimmed V and J ends, which lost 0 bases and 2 bases, there was a span of 10 bases. The germline V gene has CDR1 MGHDK and CDR2 SYGVNS. The CDR3 consists of 15 residues. This chain's CDR3 is CASSEYNGLQETQYF. The CDR3 region has the DNA TGTGCCAGCAGTGAATATAACGGTCTACAAGAGACCCAGTACTTC. Full variable domain (missing parts from reference TRBV25-1 and TRBJ2-5): EADIYQTPRYLVIGTGKKITLECSQTMGHDKMYWYQQDPGMELHLIHYSYGVNSTEKGDLSSESTVSRIRTEHFPLTLESARPSHTSQYLCASSEYNGLQETQYFGPGTRLLVL.

This clonotype was recorded many times. V is TRBV20-1 and J is TRBJ2-1, with 8 bases identical to TRBD2. Germline values: CDR1 DFQATT, CDR2 SNEGSKA (reference sequence). This CDR3 region has 15 residues. The junction had 14 bases not matched to a gene; V was cut back by 7 bases and J by 6 bases. This chain's CDR3 is CSVGLAGGGRNEQFF. In DNA form, the CDR3 reads TGCAGTGTTGGACTAGCCGGGGGGGGCCGCAATGAGCAGTTCTTC.

This clonotype was counted at least ten times. V usage is TRBV5-1 and J usage is TRBJ2-1; D is undetermined. Germline V gene data show CDR1 as SGHRS and CDR2 as YFSETQ. The CDR3 sequence is 14 residues long. Trimming left V 6 bases short and J 5 bases short, with 15 bases between. CDR3 nucleotide sequence: TGCGCCAGCAAGCCCGGCTCTCCCCACAATGAGCAGTTCTTC. Protein sequence: CASKPGSPHNEQFF.

The chain couples TRBV6-1 to TRBJ2-3; tentatively, D is TRBD2 (6 bases). Germline CDR1 MNHNS, CDR2 SASEGT. The CDR3 has 17 residues. V lost 1 base and J 4 bases, leaving 18 bases between the germline ends. DNA of the CDR3: TGTGCCAGCAGTGAAGAGGGTCGGGGAGGATCGGCAGATACGCAGTATTTT. Translated, it gives CASSEEGRGGSADTQYF.

As concerns this clonotype: Given a much more abundant clone one base away, this may be a read error. The chain combines TRBV20-1 with TRBJ2-5; D unclear. The V end lost 4 bases, the J end lost 5 bases, and 11 bases lay between the germline ends. Germline assignment: CDR1 DFQATT and CDR2 SNEGSKA (reference sequence). This CDR3 region has 12 residues. The CDR3 here is CSAILRRETQYF. CDR3 DNA: TGCAGTGCTATTTTGCGTAGGGAGACCCAGTACTTC.

The chain has TRBV21-1 and TRBJ2-1; the tabulated D call, TRBD2, remains unverified against the DNA. TRBV21-1 is recorded as a pseudogene. The CDR3 is made up of 16 amino acids. The CDR3 coding sequence is TGTGCCAGCAGCACCCTAGCGAGGAGCTCCTACAATGAGCAGTTCTTC. Its protein product is CASSTLARSSYNEQFF.

The table lists this clonotype with many counts. The chain couples TRBV5-6 to TRBJ1-5; D is ambiguous. Germline CDR1 reads SGHDT; CDR2 reads YYEEEE. V lost 0 bases to trimming and J lost 3 bases, with 7 bases between them. The CDR3 contains 14 residues. The CDR3 reads CASSLGSTNQPQHF. The CDR3 coding sequence is TGTGCCAGCAGCTTGGGCAGTACCAATCAGCCCCAGCATTTT.

This clonotype showed up many times. The chain couples TRBV20-1 to TRBJ2-3, with D perhaps assigned TRBD1 or TRBD2 (5 bases each). The CDR3 has 14 amino acids. V was shortened by 3 bases and J by 2 bases, with 12 bases between the two germline ends. From germline, CDR1 is DFQATT and CDR2 SNEGSKA (reference sequence). In DNA, the CDR3 is TGCAGTGCTAGTACCGGGGACCTCACAGATACGCAGTATTTT. Its protein product is CSASTGDLTDTQYF.

This clonotype has at least ten counts. This chain joins TRBV20-1 and TRBJ2-3; 9 bases align to TRBD2. The CDR3 covers 15 residues. The junction had 5 bases not matched to a gene; V was cut back by 0 bases and J by 4 bases. The germline gives CDR1 DFQATT, CDR2 SNEGSKA (reference sequence). CDR3: CSARDSGRVSDTQYF. CDR3 DNA: TGCAGTGCTAGAGATAGCGGGAGAGTTTCAGATACGCAGTATTTT.

The chain couples TRBV11-2 to TRBJ2-7; 10 bases align to TRBD2. The CDR3 loop spans 15 amino acids. Germline V gene data show CDR1 as SGHAT and CDR2 as FQNNGV. The trim removed 2 bases at V and 6 bases at J, leaving 7 bases unmatched. The CDR3 DNA reads TGTGCCAGCAGCTTAAACCCTAGCGGGAGTACCGAGCAGTACTTC. Translation: CASSLNPSGSTEQYF.